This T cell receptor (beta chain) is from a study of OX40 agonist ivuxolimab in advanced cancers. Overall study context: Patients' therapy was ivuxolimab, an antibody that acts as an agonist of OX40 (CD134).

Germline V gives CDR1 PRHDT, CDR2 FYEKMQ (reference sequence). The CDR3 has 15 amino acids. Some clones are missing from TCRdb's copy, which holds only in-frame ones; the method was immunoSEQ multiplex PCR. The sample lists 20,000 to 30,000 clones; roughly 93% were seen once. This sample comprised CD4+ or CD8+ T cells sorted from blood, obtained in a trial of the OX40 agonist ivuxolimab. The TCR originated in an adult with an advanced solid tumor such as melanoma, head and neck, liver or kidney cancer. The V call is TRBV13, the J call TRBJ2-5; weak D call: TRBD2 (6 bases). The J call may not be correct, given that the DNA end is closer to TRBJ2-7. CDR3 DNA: TGTGCCAGCAGCTTAGGGGGAGGCCTTTATGACGAGCAGTACTTC. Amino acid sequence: CASSLGGGLYDEQYF.